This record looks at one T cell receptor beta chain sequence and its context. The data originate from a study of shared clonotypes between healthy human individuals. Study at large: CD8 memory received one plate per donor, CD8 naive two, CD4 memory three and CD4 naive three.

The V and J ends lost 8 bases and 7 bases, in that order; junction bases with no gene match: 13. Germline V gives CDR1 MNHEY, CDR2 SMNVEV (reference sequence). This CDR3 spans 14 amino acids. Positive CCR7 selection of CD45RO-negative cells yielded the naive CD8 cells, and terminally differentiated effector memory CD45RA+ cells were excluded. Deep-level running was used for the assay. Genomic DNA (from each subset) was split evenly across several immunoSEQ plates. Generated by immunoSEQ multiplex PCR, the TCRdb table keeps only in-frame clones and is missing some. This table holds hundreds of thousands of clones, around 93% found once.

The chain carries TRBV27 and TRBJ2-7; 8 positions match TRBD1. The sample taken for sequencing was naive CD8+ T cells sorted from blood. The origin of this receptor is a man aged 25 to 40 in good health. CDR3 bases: TGTGCCAGCGCTTTTGGGCAGGGGGCAAAAGAGCAGTACTTC. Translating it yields CASAFGQGAKEQYF.